This passage covers 13 T cell receptor beta chains from one sample sequenced in a study of T cell changes during pregnancy in multiple sclerosis. Measured with immunoSEQ multiplex PCR; TCRdb has only the in-frame clones, and not every one. Counted here are 70,000 or so clones, roughly 88% occurring once; the ten biggest clones make up roughly 1.3%. The sample in question was peripheral blood, obtained in the third trimester of pregnancy. All receptors come from a female donor with multiple sclerosis, enrolled in a pregnancy study.

Here the CDR3 DNA reads TGTGCCAGCGCGGCCTGGGACAGGACGGCAGATACGCAGTATTTT. Protein sequence: CASAAWDRTADTQYF. The chain uses TRBV27 and TRBJ2-3; 8 positions agree with TRBD1. The CDR3 spans 15 residues. Germline-derived CDR1 and CDR2 are MNHEY and SMNVEV (reference sequence). Unmatched junction bases numbered 11, after V lost 8 bases and J lost 4 bases.

The chain joins TRBV18 to TRBJ2-7; 7 positions match TRBD1. This CDR3 contains 15 residues. Unmatched junction bases numbered 11, after V lost 3 bases and J lost 6 bases. CDR1 and CDR2 from the germline V gene are KGHSH and LQKENI. DNA for the CDR3: TGTGCCAGCTCACCTATTGAGGGGGCGAAGGGCGAGCAGTACTTC. It yields the protein CASSPIEGAKGEQYF.

The chain links TRBV5-5 to TRBJ2-3; D not certain. V was trimmed by 3 bases and J by 3 bases, leaving 11 bases between them. This CDR3 is built from 14 residues. Germline lookup yields CDR1 SGHKS and CDR2 YYEKEE (reference sequence). CDR3 loop: CASSSEYVTDTQYF. The CDR3 bases are TGTGCCAGCAGCTCCGAGTACGTGACAGATACGCAGTATTTT.

This chain links TRBV28 with TRBJ1-1; 9 bases are shared with TRBD1. The J segment lost 4 bases and the V segment lost 6 bases, leaving 0 bases of the junction unmatched. CDR1 is MDHEN, CDR2 SYDVKM, per germline. CDR3 length equals 12 residues. The CDR3 bases are TGTGCCAGCAGGACAGGGGGCACTGAAGCTTTCTTT. Encoded protein: CASRTGGTEAFF.

The chain uses TRBV6-1 and TRBJ1-2; D remains unclear. CDR1 and CDR2 from the germline V gene are MNHNS and SASEGT. Trimming shortened V by 2 bases and J by 3 bases, and 10 bases separated the two germline ends. The CDR3 has 14 amino acids. The CDR3 DNA reads as TGTGCCAGCAGTGAAATTCTAACAGACTATGGCTACACCTTC. Its protein product is CASSEILTDYGYTF.

V gene TRBV27 combines with J gene TRBJ1-3, with no clear D. Trimming left V 0 bases short and J 0 bases short, with 15 bases between. The CDR3 runs 18 residues. CDR1 MNHEY and CDR2 SMNVEV come from the germline V gene (reference sequence). The CDR3 spells CASSLSHPRGLSGNTIYF. CDR3 coding DNA: TGTGCCAGCAGTTTATCCCACCCGAGAGGCCTCTCTGGAAACACCATATATTTT.

V gene TRBV4-3 combines with J gene TRBJ1-2; 7 nucleotides agree with TRBD1. Trimming cost V 3 bases and J 3 bases; bases outside gene matches: 10. The length of the CDR3 is 16 residues. Germline V gives CDR1 LGHNA, CDR2 YSLEER. CDR3 loop: CASSHYPTGVDYGYTF. CDR3 DNA: TGCGCCAGCAGCCATTACCCCACAGGGGTTGACTATGGCTACACCTTC.

V and J are TRBV11-2 and TRBJ1-2, with TRBD1 matching 12 bases. V gave up 3 bases and J gave up 5 bases; unmatched junction bases: 10. This CDR3 has 17 amino acids. Germline V gene data show CDR1 as SGHAT and CDR2 as FQNNGV. The CDR3 DNA reads TGTGCCAGCAGCTTGCCTGGGACAGGGGGCGGTCGGTATGGCTACACCTTC. It encodes CASSLPGTGGGRYGYTF.

The chain carries TRBV5-1 and TRBJ1-3; 7 bases are a match to TRBD1. The germline V gene encodes CDR1 SGHRS and CDR2 YFSETQ. The CDR3 extends over 16 amino acids. V shed 4 bases, J shed 4 bases, and the junction held 11 bases outside the gene matches. The CDR3 region is CASSLRQGADGNTIYF. CDR3 sequence (DNA): TGCGCCAGCAGCCTACGACAGGGAGCTGACGGAAACACCATATATTTT.

V gene TRBV2 combines with J gene TRBJ2-2; the match to TRBD1 covers 7 bases. Trimming cost V 6 bases and J 5 bases; bases outside gene matches: 6. Germline CDR1 SNHLY, CDR2 FYNNEI. The CDR3 has 14 residues. CDR3 in amino acids: CASRTGTDTGELFF. In DNA, the CDR3 is TGTGCCAGCAGAACCGGGACAGATACCGGGGAGCTGTTTTTT.

The chain carries TRBV2 and TRBJ1-1; D gene ambiguous. This CDR3 has 13 residues. From germline, CDR1 is SNHLY and CDR2 FYNNEI. V was pared by 6 bases and J by 4 bases, with 12 bases between. Written as DNA, the CDR3 is TGTGCCAGCAGGCAGAGTGGGCCCACTGAAGCTTTCTTT. It encodes CASRQSGPTEAFF.

This chain connects TRBV2 to TRBJ2-1; the match to TRBD2 covers 8 bases. Trimming cost V 3 bases and J 5 bases; bases outside gene matches: 9. CDR3 size: 16 residues. In germline, CDR1 is SNHLY, CDR2 FYNNEI. The CDR3 loop reads CASSELGRGADNEQFF. The CDR3 region has the DNA TGTGCCAGCAGTGAGCTCGGGCGGGGGGCCGACAATGAGCAGTTCTTC. The full variable domain, completed using reference TRBV2 and TRBJ2-1, is EPEVTQTPSHQVTQMGQEVILRCVPISNHLYFYWYRQILGQKVEFLVSFYNNEISEKSEIFDDQFSVERPDGSNFTLKIRSTKLEDSAMYFCASSELGRGADNEQFFGPGTRLTVL.

V usage is TRBV11-2 and J usage is TRBJ2-3; D might be TRBD2 (7 bases). Looked up from germline, CDR1 is SGHAT and CDR2 is FQNNGV. CDR3 length: 17 residues. With 1 base removed from V and 1 base from J, the gap between germline ends came to 15 bases. CDR3 DNA sequence: TGTGCCAGCAGCTTAGTGGGTGGGGGGGCGCGCACAGATACGCAGTATTTT. Protein product: CASSLVGGGARTDTQYF.